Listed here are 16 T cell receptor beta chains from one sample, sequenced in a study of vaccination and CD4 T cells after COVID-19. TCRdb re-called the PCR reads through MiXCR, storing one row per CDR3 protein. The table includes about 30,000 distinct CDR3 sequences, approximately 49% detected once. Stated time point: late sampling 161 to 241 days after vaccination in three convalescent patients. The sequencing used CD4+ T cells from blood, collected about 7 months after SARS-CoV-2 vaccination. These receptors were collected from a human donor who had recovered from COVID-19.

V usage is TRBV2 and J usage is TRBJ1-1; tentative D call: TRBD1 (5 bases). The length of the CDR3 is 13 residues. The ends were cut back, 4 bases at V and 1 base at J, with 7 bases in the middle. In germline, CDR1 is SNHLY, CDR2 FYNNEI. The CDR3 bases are TGTGCCAGCAGTGTGGGGGAGAACACTGAAGCTTTCTTT. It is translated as CASSVGENTEAFF.

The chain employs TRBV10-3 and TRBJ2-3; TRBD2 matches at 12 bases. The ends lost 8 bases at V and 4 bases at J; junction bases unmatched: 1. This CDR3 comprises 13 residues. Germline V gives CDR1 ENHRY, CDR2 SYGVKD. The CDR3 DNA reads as TGTGCCATCGGACTAGCGGGACCAGATACGCAGTATTTT. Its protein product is CAIGLAGPDTQYF.

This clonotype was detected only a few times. The CDR3 region is CASSPEGSGTGLLYQETQYF. In DNA, the CDR3 is TGTGCCAGCAGCCCGGAGGGGTCCGGGACAGGGCTTCTGTACCAAGAGACCCAGTACTTC. J is TRBJ2-5 and V is TRBV7-2, with TRBD1 matching 9 bases. The CDR3 loop spans 20 amino acids. The junction had 19 bases not matched to a gene; V was cut back by 5 bases and J by 0 bases. Germline V CDR1 and CDR2: SGHTA, FQGNSA.

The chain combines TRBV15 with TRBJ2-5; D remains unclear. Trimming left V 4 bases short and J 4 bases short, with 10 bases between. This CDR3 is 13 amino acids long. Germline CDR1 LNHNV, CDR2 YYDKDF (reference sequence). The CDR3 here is CATSNREGETQYF. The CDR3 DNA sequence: TGTGCCACCAGCAATAGAGAAGGAGAGACCCAGTACTTC.

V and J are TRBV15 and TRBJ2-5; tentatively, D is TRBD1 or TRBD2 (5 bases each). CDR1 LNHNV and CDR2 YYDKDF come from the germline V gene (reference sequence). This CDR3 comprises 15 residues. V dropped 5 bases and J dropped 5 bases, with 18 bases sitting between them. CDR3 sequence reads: CATSRRGLTVETQYF. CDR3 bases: TGTGCCACCAGCCGACGGGGCCTTACGGTGGAGACCCAGTACTTC. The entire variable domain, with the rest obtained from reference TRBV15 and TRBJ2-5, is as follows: DAMVIQNPRYQVTQFGKPVTLSCSQTLNHNVMYWYQQKSSQAPKLLFHYYDKDFNNEADTPDNFQSRRPNTSFCFLDIRSPGLGDTAMYLCATSRRGLTVETQYFGPGTRLLVL.

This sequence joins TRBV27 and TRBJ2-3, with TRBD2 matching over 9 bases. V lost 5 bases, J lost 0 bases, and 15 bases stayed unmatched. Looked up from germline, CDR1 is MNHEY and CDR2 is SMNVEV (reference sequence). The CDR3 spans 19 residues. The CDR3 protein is CASSTPTRGGGSSTDTQYF. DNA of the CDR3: TGTGCCAGCAGTACCCCGACTCGCGGGGGGGGTTCTAGCACAGATACGCAGTATTTT.

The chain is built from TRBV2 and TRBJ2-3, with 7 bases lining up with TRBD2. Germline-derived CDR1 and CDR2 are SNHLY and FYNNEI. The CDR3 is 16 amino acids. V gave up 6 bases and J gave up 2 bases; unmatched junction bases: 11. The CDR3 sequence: CASSRGLVSNTDTQYF. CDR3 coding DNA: TGTGCCAGCAGCCGAGGACTAGTCTCCAACACAGATACGCAGTATTTT.

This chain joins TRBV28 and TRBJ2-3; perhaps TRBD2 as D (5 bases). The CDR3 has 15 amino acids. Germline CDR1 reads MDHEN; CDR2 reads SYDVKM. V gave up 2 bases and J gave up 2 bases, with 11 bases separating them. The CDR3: CASSLERRVTDTQYF. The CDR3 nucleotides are TGTGCCAGCAGTTTAGAAAGGCGGGTCACAGATACGCAGTATTTT.

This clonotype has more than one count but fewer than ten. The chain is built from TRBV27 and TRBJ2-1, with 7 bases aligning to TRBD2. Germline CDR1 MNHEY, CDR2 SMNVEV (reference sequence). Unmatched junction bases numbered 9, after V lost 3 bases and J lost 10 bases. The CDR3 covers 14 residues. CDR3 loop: CASSFNGREKEQFF. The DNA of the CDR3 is TGTGCCAGCAGTTTTAATGGGCGGGAGAAAGAGCAGTTCTTC.

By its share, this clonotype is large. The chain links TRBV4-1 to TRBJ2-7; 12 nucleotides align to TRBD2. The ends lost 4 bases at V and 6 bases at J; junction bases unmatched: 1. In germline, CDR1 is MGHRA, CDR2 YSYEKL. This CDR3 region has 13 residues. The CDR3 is CASSPGLAGEQYF. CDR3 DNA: TGCGCCAGCAGCCCGGGACTAGCGGGCGAGCAGTACTTC.

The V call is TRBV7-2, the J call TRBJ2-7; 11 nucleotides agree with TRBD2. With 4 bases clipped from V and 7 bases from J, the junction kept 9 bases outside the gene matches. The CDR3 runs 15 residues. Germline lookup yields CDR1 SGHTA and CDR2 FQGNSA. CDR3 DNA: TGTGCCAGCAGCTCTAGCGGGAGGCCTTATCTTGAGCAGTACTTC. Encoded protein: CASSSSGRPYLEQYF.

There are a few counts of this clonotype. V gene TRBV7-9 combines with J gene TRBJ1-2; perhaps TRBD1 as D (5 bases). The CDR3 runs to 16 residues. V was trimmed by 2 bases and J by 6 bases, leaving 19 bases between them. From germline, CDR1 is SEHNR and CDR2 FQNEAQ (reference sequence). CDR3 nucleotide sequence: TGTGCCAGCAGCTTACGAGAACGCAGGGCTGTGGATGGCTACACCTTC. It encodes CASSLRERRAVDGYTF.

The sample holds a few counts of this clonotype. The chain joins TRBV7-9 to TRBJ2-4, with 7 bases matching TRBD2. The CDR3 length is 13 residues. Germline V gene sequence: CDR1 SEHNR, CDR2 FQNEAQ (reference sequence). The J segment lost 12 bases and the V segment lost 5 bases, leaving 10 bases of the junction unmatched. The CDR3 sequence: CASSQTGSGGQYF. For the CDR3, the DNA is TGTGCCAGCAGCCAAACGGGGTCGGGGGGTCAGTACTTC. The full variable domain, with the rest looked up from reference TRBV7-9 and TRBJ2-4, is DTGVSQNPRHKITKRGQNVTFRCDPISEHNRLYWYRQTLGQGPEFLTYFQNEAQLEKSRLLSDRFSAERPKGSFSTLEIQRTEQGDSAMYLCASSQTGSGGQYFGAGTRLSVL.

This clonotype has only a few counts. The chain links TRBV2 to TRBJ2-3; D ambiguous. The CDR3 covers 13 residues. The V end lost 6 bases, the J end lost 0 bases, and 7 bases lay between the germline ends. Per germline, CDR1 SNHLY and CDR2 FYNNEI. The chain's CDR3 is CASRASSTDTQYF. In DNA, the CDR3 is TGTGCCAGCAGAGCTTCTAGCACAGATACGCAGTATTTT.

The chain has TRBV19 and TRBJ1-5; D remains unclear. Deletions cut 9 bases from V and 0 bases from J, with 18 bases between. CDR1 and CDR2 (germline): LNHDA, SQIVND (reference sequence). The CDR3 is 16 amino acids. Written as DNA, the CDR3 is TGTGCCAGCCAAAGAGGCAGAGTTAATAGCAATCAGCCCCAGCATTTT. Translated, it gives CASQRGRVNSNQPQHF.

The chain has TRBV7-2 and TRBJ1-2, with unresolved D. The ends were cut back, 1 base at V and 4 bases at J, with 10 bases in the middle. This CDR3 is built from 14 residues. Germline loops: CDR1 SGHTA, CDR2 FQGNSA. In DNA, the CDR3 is TGTGCCAGCAGCTTAGTCCGCCTTAGCTATGGCTACACCTTC. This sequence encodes CASSLVRLSYGYTF. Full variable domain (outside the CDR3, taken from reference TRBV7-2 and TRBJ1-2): GAGVSQSPSNKVTEKGKDVELRCDPISGHTALYWYRQSLGQGLEFLIYFQGNSAPDKSGLPSDRFSAERTGGSVSTLTIQRTQQEDSAVYLCASSLVRLSYGYTFGSGTRLTVV.